These 9 T cell receptor beta chains were sequenced from one sample in a study of spatial heterogeneity in lung cancer. Noted time point: sample taken at primary tumor resection. Sequencing was performed on whole RNA extracted from tumor and nontumor lung tissue, or from frozen PBMC, and the material was left unsorted. TCRdb ran MiXCR on the 5' RACE reads and lists one entry per CDR3 protein. The sample carries about 26,000 distinct CDR3 sequences, around 13% recorded once. Sequenced here: PBMCs, sampled at surgery. These receptors were obtained from a female donor with early-stage non-small cell lung cancer.

This clonotype was seen ten or more times. The chain joins TRBV20-1 to TRBJ2-7, with a tentative D call TRBD1 (6 bases). Germline values: CDR1 DFQATT, CDR2 SNEGSKA (reference sequence). Deletions cut 0 bases from V and 4 bases from J, with 10 bases between. CDR3 length: 13 amino acids. For the CDR3, the DNA is TGCAGTGCTAGAGAACAGGGTGCTTACGAGCAGTACTTC. Its translation: CSAREQGAYEQYF.

CDR3 in DNA: TGTGCCAGCACCCCAGGGGGGCAGACTAAGCCCCAGCATTTT. As protein: CASTPGGQTKPQHF. The chain links TRBV27 to TRBJ1-5; 7 bases agree with TRBD1. The CDR3 sequence is 14 residues long. Germline V gene sequence: CDR1 MNHEY, CDR2 SMNVEV (reference sequence). V trimming: 7 bases; J trimming: 8 bases; junction bases outside the gene matches: 11.

The rearrangement uses TRBV7-9 and TRBJ1-4, with D tentatively TRBD1 (6 bases). V was pared by 5 bases and J by 4 bases, with 14 bases between. The CDR3 length is 15 residues. Germline values: CDR1 SEHNR, CDR2 FQNEAQ (reference sequence). The chain's CDR3 is CASSPPGADNEKLFF. The CDR3 DNA reads as TGTGCCAGCAGCCCTCCAGGGGCTGATAATGAAAAACTGTTTTTT.

This chain connects TRBV7-9 to TRBJ2-1; D is possibly TRBD1 (6 bases). Germline CDR1 reads SEHNR; CDR2 reads FQNEAQ (reference sequence). This CDR3 has 17 residues. The germline V and J ends were trimmed by 1 base and 3 bases, with 16 bases remaining between them. CDR3 bases: TGTGCCAGCAGCTTAGTGGTAGGGGGAGAGGTCTACAATGAGCAGTTCTTC. Its translation: CASSLVVGGEVYNEQFF.

This chain joins TRBV7-6 and TRBJ2-5, with TRBD2 matching 9 bases. The junction had 6 bases not matched to a gene; V was cut back by 0 bases and J by 1 base. The germline CDR1 and CDR2 sequences are SGHVS and FNYEAQ. The CDR3 runs to 17 residues. In DNA, the CDR3 is TGTGCCAGCAGCTTAGCGTCTAGCGGGGCCCTCCAAGAGACCCAGTACTTC. This translates into CASSLASSGALQETQYF.

This clonotype was recorded only once. The chain couples TRBV30 to TRBJ2-1, with a possible D match to TRBD1 (5 bases). Trimming took off 0 bases at V and 6 bases at J, with 18 bases between the two ends. Germline lookup yields CDR1 GTSNPN and CDR2 SVGIG (reference sequence). The CDR3 contains 16 residues. The CDR3 loop reads CAWSVPGHMEGNEQFF. The DNA of the CDR3 is TGTGCCTGGAGTGTACCTGGACATATGGAAGGCAATGAGCAGTTCTTC.

This clonotype showed up just a few times. The V and J genes are TRBV27 and TRBJ1-2, with D unclear. CDR1 MNHEY and CDR2 SMNVEV come from the germline V gene (reference sequence). Trimming took off 3 bases at V and 6 bases at J, with 11 bases between the two ends. This CDR3 contains 13 residues. The CDR3 bases are TGTGCCAGCAGTTTGAAAGGTTCCGATGGCTACACCTTC. Protein sequence: CASSLKGSDGYTF.

This chain links TRBV3-1 with TRBJ2-6, with D unclear. Germline values: CDR1 LGHDT, CDR2 YNNKEL (reference sequence). Trimming shortened V by 0 bases and J by 1 base, and 13 bases separated the two germline ends. The CDR3 contains 18 residues. The CDR3, as DNA: TGTGCCAGCAGCCAAGATCGGAACAGACGGTCTGGGGCCAACGTCCTGACTTTC. Protein product: CASSQDRNRRSGANVLTF. Based on the CDR3 plus reference TRBV3-1 and TRBJ2-6, the full variable domain is DTAVSQTPKYLVTQMGNDKSIKCEQNLGHDTMYWYKQDSKKFLKIMFSYNNKELIINETVPNRFSPKSPDKAHLNLHINSLELGDSAVYFCASSQDRNRRSGANVLTFGAGSRLTVL.

CDR3 in amino acids: CASSQQTGMGTGELFF. The CDR3 bases are TGTGCCAGCAGCCAACAGACAGGGATGGGCACCGGGGAGCTGTTTTTT. This rearrangement joins TRBV3-1 to TRBJ2-2, with TRBD1 matching over 7 bases. The CDR3 is 16 amino acids. Germline V gives CDR1 LGHDT, CDR2 YNNKEL (reference sequence). The V and J ends lost 2 bases and 4 bases, in that order; junction bases with no gene match: 7.